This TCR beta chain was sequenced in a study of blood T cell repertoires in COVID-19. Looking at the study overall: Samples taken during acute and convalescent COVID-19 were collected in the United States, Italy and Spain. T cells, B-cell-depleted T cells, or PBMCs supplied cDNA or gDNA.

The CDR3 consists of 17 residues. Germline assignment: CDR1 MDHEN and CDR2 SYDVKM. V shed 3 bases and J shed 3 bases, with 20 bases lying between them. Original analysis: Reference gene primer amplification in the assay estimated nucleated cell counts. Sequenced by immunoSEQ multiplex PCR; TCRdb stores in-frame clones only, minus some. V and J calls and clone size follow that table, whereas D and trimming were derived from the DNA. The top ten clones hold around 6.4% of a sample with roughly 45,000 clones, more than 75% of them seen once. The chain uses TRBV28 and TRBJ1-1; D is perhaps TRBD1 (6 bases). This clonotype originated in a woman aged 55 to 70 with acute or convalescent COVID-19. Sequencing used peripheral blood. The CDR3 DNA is TGTGCCAGCAGTTTCATTACTTACAGGGCCGGGGACACTGAAGCTTTCTTT. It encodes CASSFITYRAGDTEAFF.